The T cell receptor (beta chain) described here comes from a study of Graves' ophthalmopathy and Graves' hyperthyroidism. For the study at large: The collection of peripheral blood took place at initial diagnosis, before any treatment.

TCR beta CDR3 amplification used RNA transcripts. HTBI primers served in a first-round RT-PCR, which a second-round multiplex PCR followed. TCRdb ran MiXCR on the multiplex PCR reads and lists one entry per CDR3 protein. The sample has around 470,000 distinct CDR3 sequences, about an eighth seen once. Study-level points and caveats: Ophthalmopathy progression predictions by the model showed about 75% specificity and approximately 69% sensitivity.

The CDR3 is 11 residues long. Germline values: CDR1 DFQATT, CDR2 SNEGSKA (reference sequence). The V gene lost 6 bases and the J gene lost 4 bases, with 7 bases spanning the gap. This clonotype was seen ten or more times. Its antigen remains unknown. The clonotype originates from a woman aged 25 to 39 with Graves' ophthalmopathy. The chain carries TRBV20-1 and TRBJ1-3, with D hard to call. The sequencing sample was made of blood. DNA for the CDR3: TGCAGTGCGGAGAAGGGAAACACCATATATTTT. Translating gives CSAEKGNTIYF.